The text below deals with one T cell receptor beta chain. The data were produced by immunoSEQ multiplex PCR, yet TCRdb's version contains in-frame clones alone and is incomplete. The sample lists some 120,000 clones; around nine tenths were seen once. This sample is part of a study of PD-1 blockade in mismatch repair-deficient tumors. Germline V gives CDR1 MNHNY, CDR2 SVGAGI (reference sequence). The length of the CDR3 is 13 residues. V gave up 8 bases and J gave up 6 bases; unmatched junction bases: 4. The source material was peripheral blood, sampled 70 to 72 weeks after starting pembrolizumab. The TCR comes from an adult with mismatch repair-deficient cancer. V and J are TRBV6-6 and TRBJ2-1; TRBD1 matches at 10 bases. CDR3 region: CASRTGGVNEQFF. CDR3 nucleotide sequence: TGTGCCAGCCGGACAGGGGGTGTCAATGAGCAGTTCTTC.